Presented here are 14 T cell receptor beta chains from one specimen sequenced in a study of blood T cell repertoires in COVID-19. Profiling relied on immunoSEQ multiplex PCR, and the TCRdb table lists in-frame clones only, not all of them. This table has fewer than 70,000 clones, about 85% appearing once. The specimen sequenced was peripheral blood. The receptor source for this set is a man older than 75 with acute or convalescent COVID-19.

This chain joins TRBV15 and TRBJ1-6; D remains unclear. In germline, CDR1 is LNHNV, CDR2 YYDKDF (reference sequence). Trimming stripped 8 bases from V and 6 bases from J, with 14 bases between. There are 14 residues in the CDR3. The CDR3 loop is CATSRGLTNSPLHF. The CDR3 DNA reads TGTGCCACCTCTCGTGGACTGACTAATTCACCCCTCCACTTT.

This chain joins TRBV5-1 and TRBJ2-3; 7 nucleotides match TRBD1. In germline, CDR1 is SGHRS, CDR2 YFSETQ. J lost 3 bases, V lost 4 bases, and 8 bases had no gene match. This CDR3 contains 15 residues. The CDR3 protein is CASSIQGWETDTQYF. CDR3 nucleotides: TGCGCCAGCAGCATACAGGGGTGGGAGACAGATACGCAGTATTTT.

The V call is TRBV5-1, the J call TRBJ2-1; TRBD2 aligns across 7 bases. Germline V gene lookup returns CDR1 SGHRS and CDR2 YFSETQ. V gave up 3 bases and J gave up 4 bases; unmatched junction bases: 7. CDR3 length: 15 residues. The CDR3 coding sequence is TGCGCCAGCAGCTCAGACGGCGGGAGTTACAATGAGCAGTTCTTC. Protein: CASSSDGGSYNEQFF.

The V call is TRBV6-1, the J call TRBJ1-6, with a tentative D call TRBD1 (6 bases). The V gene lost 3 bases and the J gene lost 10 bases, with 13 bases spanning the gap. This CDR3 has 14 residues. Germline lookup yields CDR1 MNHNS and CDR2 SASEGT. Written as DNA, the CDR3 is TGTGCCAGCAGTGATCAGGGGAAGGGATCACCCCTCCACTTT. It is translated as CASSDQGKGSPLHF.

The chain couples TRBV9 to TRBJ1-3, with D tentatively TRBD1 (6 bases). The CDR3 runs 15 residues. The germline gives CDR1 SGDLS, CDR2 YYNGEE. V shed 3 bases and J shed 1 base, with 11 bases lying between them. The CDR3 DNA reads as TGTGCCAGCAGCGCGCAGGGGAGATCTGGAAACACCATATATTTT. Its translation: CASSAQGRSGNTIYF.

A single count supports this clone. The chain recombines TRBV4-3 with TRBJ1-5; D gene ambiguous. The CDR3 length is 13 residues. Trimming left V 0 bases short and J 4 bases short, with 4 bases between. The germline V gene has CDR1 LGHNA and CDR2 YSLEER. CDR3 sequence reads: CASSQDLNQPQHF. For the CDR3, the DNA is TGCGCCAGCAGCCAAGATCTGAATCAGCCCCAGCATTTT.

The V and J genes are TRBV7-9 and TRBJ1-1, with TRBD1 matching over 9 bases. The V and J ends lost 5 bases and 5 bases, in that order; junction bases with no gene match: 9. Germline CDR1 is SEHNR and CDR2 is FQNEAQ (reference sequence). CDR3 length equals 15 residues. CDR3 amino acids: CASSLNRGRETEAFF. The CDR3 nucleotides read TGTGCCAGCAGCCTGAACAGGGGGCGCGAGACTGAAGCTTTCTTT.

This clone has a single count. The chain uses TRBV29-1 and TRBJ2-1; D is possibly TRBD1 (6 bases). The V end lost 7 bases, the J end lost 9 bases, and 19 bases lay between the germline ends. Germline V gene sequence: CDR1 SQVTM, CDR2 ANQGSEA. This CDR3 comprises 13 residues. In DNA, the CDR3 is TGCAGCGCCCATAGGGGACATGAGGGTGAGCAGTTCTTC. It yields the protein CSAHRGHEGEQFF.

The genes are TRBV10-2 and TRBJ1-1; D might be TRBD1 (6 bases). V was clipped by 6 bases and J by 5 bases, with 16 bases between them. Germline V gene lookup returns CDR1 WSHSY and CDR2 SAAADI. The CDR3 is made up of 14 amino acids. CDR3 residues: CASRSGRGSTEAFF. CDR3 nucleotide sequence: TGCGCCAGCAGATCGGGCAGGGGCAGTACTGAAGCTTTCTTT.

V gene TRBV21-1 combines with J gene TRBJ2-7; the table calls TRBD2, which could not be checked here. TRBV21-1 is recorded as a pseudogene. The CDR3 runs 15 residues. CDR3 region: CASSKGGGLTYEQYF. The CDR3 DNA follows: TGTGCCAGCAGCAAGGGGGGAGGGCTAACCTACGAGCAGTACTTC.

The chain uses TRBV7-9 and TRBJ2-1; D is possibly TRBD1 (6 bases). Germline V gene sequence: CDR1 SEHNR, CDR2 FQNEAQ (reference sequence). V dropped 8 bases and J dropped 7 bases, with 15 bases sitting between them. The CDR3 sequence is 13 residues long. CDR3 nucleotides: TGTGCCAGCCCCAACCCCAGGGGAAATGAGCAGTTCTTC. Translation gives CASPNPRGNEQFF.

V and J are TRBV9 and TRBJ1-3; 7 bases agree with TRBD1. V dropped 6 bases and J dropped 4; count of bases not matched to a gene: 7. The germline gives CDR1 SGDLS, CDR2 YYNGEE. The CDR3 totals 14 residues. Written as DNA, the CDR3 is TGTGCCAGCAATAGGGGGCCCCACGGAAACACCATATATTTT. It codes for CASNRGPHGNTIYF.

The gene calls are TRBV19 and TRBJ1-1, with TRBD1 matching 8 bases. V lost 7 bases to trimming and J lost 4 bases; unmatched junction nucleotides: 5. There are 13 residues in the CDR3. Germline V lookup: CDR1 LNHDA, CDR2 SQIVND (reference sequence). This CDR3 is CASTVTGGTEAFF. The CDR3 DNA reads TGTGCCAGTACCGTCACAGGGGGCACTGAAGCTTTCTTT.

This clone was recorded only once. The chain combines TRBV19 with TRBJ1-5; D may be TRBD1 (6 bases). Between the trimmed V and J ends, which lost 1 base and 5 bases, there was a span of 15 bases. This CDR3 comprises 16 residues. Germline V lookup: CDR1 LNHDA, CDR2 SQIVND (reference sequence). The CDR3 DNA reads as TGTGCCAGTAGTATAGTTAAGGACAGCCCTTATCAGCCCCAGCATTTT. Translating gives CASSIVKDSPYQPQHF.